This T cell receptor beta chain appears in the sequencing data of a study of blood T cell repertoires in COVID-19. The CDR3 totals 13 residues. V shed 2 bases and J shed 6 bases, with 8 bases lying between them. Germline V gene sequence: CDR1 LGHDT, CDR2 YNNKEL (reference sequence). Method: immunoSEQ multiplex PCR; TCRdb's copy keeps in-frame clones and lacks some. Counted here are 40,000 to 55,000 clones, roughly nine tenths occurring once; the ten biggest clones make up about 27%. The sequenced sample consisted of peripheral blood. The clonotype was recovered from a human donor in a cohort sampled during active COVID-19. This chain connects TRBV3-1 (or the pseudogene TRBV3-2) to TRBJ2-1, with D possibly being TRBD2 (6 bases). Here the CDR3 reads CASSQTGVNEQFF. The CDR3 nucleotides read TGTGCCAGCAGCCAAACGGGGGTCAATGAGCAGTTCTTC.